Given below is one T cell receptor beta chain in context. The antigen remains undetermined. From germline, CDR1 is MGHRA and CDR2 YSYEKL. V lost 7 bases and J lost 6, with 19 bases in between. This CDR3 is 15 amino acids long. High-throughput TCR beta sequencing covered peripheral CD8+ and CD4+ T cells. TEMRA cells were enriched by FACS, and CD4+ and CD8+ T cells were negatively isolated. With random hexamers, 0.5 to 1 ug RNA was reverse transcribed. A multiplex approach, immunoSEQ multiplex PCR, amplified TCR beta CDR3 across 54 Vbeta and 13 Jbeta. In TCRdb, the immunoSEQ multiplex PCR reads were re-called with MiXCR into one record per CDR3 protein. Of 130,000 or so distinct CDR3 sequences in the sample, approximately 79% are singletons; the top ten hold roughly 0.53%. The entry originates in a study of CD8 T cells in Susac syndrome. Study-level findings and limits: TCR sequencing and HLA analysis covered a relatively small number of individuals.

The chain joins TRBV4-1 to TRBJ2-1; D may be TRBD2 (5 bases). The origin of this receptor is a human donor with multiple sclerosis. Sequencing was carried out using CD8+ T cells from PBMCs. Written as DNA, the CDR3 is TGCGCCAGCAATCTCGTAGCCACCGAGGGCAATGAGCAGTTCTTC. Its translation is CASNLVATEGNEQFF.